This T cell receptor beta chain was retrieved from a study of regulatory T cells in long-lasting Graves disease. Whole-study context: It was over 5 years of antithyroid drugs, with positive TSH receptor antibodies, that meant persistent Graves' disease. Findings and limits, study-wide: Persistent disease preferred TRBV28, TRBJ1-2 and TRBJ2-5.

Both iRepertoire HTBI primers and Arm-PCR of CDR3 regions were used to build the TCR beta libraries. TCRdb ran MiXCR on the multiplex PCR reads and lists one entry per CDR3 protein. The sample records 400,000 to 500,000 distinct CDR3 sequences, less than 25% being singletons. Germline V gene data show CDR1 as LGHNA and CDR2 as YNFKEQ. Trimming removed 1 base from V and 1 base from J, with 7 bases in between. The CDR3 runs 14 residues. Time point meaning: persistent/refractory GD, antithyroid drugs over 5 years with positive TRAb. There was RNA extracted from PBMCs, and the TCR library was made from it. The patients included were those that came from an endocrinology department in Xi'an, China. To note about this clonotype: What it binds is not known.

The J gene is TRBJ1-1, the V gene TRBV4-2, with D uncertain. The sample was peripheral blood mononuclear cells (PBMCs), taken when the disease was refractory, from a patient treated with antithyroid drugs. The clonotype originates from a female donor with Graves disease. In DNA, the CDR3 is TGTGCCAGCAGCCAAGGAGCCGAGAACACTGAAGCTTTCTTT. Its protein product is CASSQGAENTEAFF.